This TCR beta chain originates from a study of blood T cell repertoires in COVID-19. Overall study context: Material from acute and convalescent COVID-19 was sourced from the United States, Italy and Spain.

The repertoire was sequenced with immunoSEQ multiplex PCR; TCRdb's copy has only in-frame clones and lacks some. The sample lists 200,000 to 300,000 clones, about nine tenths occurring once. V lost 4 bases and J lost 2, with 6 bases in between. From germline, CDR1 is SGHTA and CDR2 FQGNSA. The CDR3 extends over 13 amino acids. The TCR was taken from a man aged 60 to 75 with acute or convalescent COVID-19. The chain joins TRBV7-2 to TRBJ2-1; the D is unclear. Sequencing was done on a sample of peripheral blood. This chain's CDR3 is CASSSLTYNEQFF. The CDR3 region has the DNA TGTGCCAGCAGCTCCCTAACCTACAATGAGCAGTTCTTC.